Sequencing of this T cell receptor (beta chain) was carried out in a study of OX40 agonist ivuxolimab in advanced cancers. Study-level points and caveats: Clonal expansion was seen in CD4+ and CD8+ blood T cells by week 6 at 0.1 to 3.0 mg/kg. Certain nonresponders additionally had low normalized T-cell clonal expansion. Expanded clones tended on average to be more numerous among CD8+ T cells than CD4+.

The CDR3 is 13 residues long. Trimming pared 5 bases from V and 6 bases from J, leaving 13 bases between. In germline, CDR1 is LNHNV, CDR2 YYDKDF (reference sequence). Sampling times: baseline, cycle 4 day 1, cycle 7 day 1. With respect to this clone: What it binds is unknown.

Data came from immunoSEQ multiplex PCR; TCRdb stores just in-frame clones and leaves some out. The sample holds 60,000 to 90,000 clones; roughly nine tenths are singletons and the top ten take 1%. The sequence was collected from an adult with an advanced solid tumor such as melanoma, head and neck, liver or kidney cancer. V gene TRBV15 combines with J gene TRBJ2-5; tentatively, D is TRBD1 (6 bases). The specimen was CD4+ or CD8+ T cells sorted from blood, collected in a trial of the OX40 agonist ivuxolimab. The CDR3 reads CATSPWTVKTQYF. CDR3 nucleotide sequence: TGTGCCACCAGCCCTTGGACAGTTAAGACCCAGTACTTC.